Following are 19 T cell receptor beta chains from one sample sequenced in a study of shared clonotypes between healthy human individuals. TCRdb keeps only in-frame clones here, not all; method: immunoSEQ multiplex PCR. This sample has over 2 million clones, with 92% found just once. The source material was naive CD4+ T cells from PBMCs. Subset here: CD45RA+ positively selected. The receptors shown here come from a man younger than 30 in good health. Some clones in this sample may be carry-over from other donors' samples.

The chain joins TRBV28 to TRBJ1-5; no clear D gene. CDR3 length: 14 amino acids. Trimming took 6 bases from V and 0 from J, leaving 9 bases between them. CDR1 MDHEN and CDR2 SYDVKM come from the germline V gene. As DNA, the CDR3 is TGTGCCAGCAGGGGAGGTCCTAGCAATCAGCCCCAGCATTTT. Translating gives CASRGGPSNQPQHF.

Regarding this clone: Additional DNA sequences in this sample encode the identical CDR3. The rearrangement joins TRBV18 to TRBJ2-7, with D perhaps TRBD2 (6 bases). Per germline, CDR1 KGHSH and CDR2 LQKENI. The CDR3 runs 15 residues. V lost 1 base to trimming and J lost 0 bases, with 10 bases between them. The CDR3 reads CASSPRAGSSYEQYF. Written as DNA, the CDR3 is TGTGCCAGCTCACCACGTGCCGGGAGCTCCTACGAGCAGTACTTC.

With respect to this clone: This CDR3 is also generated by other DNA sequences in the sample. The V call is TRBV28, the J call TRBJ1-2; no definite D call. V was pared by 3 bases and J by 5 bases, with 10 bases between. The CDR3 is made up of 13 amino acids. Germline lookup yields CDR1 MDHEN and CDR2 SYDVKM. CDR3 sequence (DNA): TGTGCCAGCAGTTTTAGGGCAGGTTATGGCTACACCTTC. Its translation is CASSFRAGYGYTF.

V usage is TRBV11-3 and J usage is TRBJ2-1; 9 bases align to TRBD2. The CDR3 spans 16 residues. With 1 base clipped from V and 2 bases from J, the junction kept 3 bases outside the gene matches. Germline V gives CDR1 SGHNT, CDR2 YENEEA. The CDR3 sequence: CASSLGLAGTYNEQFF. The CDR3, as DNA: TGTGCCAGCAGCTTAGGCCTAGCGGGAACCTACAATGAGCAGTTCTTC.

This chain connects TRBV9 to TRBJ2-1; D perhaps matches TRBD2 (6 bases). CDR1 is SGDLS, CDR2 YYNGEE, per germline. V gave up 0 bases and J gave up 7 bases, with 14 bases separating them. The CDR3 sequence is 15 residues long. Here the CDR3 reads CASSVDGTAKNEQFF. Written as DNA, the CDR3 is TGTGCCAGCAGCGTAGATGGGACTGCAAAAAATGAGCAGTTCTTC. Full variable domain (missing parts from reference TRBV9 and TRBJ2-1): DSGVTQTPKHLITATGQRVTLRCSPRSGDLSVYWYQQSLDQGLQFLIQYYNGEERAKGNILERFSAQQFPDLHSELNLSSLELGDSALYFCASSVDGTAKNEQFFGPGTRLTVL.

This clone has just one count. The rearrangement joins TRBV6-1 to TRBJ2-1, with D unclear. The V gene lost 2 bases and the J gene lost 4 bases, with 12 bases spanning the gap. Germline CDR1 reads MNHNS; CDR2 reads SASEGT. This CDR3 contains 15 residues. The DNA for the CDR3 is TGTGCCAGCAGTGAAACTTGGCCCTTTTACAATGAGCAGTTCTTC. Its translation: CASSETWPFYNEQFF.

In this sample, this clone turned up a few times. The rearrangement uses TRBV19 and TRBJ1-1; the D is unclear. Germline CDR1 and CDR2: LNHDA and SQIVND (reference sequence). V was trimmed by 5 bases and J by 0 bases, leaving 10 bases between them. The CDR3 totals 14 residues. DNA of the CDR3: TGTGCCAGTAGTCCGTCTATGGTGAACACTGAAGCTTTCTTT. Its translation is CASSPSMVNTEAFF.

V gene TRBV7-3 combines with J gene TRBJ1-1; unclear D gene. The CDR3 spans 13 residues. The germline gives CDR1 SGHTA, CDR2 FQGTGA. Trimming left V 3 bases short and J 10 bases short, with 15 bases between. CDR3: CASSLDRSDGAFF. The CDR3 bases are TGTGCCAGCAGCTTGGATCGATCAGACGGAGCTTTCTTT.

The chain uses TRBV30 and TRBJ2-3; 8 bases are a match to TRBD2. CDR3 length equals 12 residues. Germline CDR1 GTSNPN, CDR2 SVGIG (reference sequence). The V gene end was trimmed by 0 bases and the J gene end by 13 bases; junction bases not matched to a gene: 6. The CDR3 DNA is TGTGCCTGGAGTGTTTCGGTAGCGGGAAAGTATTTT. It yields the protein CAWSVSVAGKYF.

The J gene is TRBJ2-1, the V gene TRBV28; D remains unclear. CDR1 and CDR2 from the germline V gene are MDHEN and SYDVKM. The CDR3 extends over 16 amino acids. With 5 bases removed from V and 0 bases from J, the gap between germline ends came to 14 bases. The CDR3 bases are TGTGCCAGCAGTGCCCAAATTCTCTTCTCCTACAATGAGCAGTTCTTC. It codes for CASSAQILFSYNEQFF.

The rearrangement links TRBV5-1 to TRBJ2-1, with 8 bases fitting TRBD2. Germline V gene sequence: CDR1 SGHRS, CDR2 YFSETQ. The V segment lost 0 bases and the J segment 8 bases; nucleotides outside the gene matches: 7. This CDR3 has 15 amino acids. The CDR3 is CASSLVRTSLYEQFF. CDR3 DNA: TGCGCCAGCAGCTTGGTTCGGACTAGCTTATATGAGCAGTTCTTC.

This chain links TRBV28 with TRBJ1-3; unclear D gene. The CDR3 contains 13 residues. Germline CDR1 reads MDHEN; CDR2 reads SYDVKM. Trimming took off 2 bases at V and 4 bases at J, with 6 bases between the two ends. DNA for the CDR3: TGTGCCAGCAGTTTACGTGACGGAAACACCATATATTTT. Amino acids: CASSLRDGNTIYF.

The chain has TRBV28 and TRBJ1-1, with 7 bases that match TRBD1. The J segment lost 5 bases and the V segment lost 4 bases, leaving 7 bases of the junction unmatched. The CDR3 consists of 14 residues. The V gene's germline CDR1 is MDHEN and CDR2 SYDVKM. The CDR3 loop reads CASSSSGGWTEAFF. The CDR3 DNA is TGTGCCAGCAGTTCCTCAGGGGGTTGGACTGAAGCTTTCTTT.

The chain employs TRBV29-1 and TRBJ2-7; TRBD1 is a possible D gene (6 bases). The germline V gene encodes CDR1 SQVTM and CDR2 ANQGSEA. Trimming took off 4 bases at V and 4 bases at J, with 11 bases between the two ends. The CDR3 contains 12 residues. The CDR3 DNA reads TGCAGCGTTGGAGGGGGTGTGTACGAGCAGTACTTC. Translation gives CSVGGGVYEQYF.

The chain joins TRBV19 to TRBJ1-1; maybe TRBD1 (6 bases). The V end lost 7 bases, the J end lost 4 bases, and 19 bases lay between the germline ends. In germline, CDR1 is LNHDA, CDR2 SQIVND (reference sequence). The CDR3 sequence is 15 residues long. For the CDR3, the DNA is TGTGCCAGTACCTTCAACGGGGGGCTTAGCACTGAAGCTTTCTTT. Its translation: CASTFNGGLSTEAFF.

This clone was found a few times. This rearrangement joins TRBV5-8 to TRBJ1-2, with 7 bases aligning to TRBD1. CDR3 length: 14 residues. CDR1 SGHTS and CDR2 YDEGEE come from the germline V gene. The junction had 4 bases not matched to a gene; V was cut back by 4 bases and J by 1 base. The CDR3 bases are TGTGCCAGCAGCCCGGACAGGATTAACTATGGCTACACCTTC. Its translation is CASSPDRINYGYTF.

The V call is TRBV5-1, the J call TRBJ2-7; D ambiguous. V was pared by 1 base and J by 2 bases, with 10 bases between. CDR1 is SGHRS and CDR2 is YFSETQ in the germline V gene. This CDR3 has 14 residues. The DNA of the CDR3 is TGCGCCAGCAGCTTGTTGCCACAAGCCTACGAGCAGTACTTC. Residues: CASSLLPQAYEQYF.

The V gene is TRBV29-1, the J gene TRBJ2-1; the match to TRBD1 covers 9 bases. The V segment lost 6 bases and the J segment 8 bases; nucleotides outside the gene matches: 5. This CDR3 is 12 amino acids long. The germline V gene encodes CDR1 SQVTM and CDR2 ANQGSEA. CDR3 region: CSVDRGRDEQFF. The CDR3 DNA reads TGCAGCGTCGACAGGGGGAGGGATGAGCAGTTCTTC.

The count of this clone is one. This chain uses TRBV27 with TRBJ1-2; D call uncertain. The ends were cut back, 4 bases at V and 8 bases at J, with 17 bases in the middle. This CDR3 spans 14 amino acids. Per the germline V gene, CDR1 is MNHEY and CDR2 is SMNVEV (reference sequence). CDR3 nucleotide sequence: TGTGCCAGCAGTTCACGCCCACGAGCCCAGGGCTACACCTTC. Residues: CASSSRPRAQGYTF.